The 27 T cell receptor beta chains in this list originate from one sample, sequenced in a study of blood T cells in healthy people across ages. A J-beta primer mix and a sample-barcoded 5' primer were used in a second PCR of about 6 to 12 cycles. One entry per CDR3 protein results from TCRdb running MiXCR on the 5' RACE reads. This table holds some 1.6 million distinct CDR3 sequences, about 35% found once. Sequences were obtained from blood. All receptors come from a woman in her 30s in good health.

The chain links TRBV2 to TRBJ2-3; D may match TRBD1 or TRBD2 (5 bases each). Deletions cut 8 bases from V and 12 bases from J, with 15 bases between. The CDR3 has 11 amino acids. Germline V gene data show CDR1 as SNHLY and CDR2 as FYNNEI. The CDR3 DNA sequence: TGTGCCAGCGCCGGGGACCCCCTTCAGTATTTT. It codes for CASAGDPLQYF.

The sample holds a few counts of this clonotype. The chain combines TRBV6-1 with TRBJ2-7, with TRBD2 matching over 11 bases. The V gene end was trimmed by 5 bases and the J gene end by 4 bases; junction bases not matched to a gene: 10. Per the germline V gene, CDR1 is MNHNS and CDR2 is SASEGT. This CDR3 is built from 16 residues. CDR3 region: CASSRRTSGSEYEQYF. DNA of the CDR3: TGTGCCAGCAGTCGTCGAACTAGCGGGAGTGAGTACGAGCAGTACTTC.

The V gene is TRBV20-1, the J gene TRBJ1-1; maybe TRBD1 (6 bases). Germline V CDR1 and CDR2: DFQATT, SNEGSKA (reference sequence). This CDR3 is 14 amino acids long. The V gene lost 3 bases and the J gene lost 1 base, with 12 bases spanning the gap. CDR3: CSASGTGRNTEAFF. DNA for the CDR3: TGCAGTGCTAGCGGTACAGGGAGGAACACTGAAGCTTTCTTT.

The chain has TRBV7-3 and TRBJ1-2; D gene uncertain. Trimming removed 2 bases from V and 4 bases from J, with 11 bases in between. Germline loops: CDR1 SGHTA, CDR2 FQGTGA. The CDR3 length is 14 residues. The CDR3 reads CASSLGPVGYGYTF. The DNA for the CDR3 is TGTGCCAGCAGCTTAGGTCCCGTAGGCTATGGCTACACCTTC.

The CDR3 nucleotides are TGCGCCAGCAGCCAGACCCGACTAGCGGGGCGCCACAATGAGCAGTTCTTC. It specifies CASSQTRLAGRHNEQFF. The gene calls are TRBV4-1 and TRBJ2-1; 11 positions match TRBD2. There are 17 residues in the CDR3. CDR1 and CDR2 from the germline V gene are MGHRA and YSYEKL. Trimming removed 3 bases from V and 5 bases from J; junction bases left unmatched: 9.

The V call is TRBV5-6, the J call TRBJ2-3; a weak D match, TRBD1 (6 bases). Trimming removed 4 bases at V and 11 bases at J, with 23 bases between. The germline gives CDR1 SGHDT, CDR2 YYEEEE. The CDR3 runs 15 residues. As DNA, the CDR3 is TGTGCCAGCAGCGTAGGACAGACCTACTTAGATGAGCAGTATTTT. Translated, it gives CASSVGQTYLDEQYF.

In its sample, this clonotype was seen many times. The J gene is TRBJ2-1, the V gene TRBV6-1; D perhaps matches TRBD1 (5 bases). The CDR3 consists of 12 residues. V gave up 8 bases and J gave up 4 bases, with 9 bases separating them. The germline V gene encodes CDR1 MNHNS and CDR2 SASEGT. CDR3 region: CASGRVYNEQFF. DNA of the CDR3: TGTGCCAGCGGCAGGGTGTACAATGAGCAGTTCTTC.

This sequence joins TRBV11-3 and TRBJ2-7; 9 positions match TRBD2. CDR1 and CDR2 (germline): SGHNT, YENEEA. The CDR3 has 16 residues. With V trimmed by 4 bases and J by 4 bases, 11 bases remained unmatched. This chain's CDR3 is CASSSRDSGSVYEQYF. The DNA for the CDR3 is TGTGCCAGCAGCTCCCGGGATAGCGGGAGTGTTTACGAGCAGTACTTC. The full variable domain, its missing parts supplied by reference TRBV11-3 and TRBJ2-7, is EAGVVQSPRYKIIEKKQPVAFWCNPISGHNTLYWYLQNLGQGPELLIRYENEEAVDDSQLPKDRFSAERLKGVDSTLKIQPAELGDSAVYLCASSSRDSGSVYEQYFGPGTRLTVT.

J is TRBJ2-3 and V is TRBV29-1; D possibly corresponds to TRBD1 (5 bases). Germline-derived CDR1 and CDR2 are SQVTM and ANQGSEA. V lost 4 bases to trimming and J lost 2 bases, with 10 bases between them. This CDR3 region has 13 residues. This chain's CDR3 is CSVVRAPTDTQYF. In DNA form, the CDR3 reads TGCAGCGTTGTCAGGGCCCCCACAGATACGCAGTATTTT.

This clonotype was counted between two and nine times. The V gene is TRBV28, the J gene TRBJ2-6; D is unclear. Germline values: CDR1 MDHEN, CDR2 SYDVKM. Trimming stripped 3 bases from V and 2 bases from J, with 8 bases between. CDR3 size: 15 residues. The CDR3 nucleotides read TGTGCCAGCAGTTTTGATGGGGCTGGGGCCAACGTCCTGACTTTC. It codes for CASSFDGAGANVLTF.

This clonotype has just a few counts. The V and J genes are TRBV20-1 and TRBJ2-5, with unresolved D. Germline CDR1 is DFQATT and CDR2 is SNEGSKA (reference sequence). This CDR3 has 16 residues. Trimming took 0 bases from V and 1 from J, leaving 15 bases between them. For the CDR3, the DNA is TGCAGTGCTAGAGATCTATTAATCGGGTCCCAAGAGACCCAGTACTTC. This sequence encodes CSARDLLIGSQETQYF.

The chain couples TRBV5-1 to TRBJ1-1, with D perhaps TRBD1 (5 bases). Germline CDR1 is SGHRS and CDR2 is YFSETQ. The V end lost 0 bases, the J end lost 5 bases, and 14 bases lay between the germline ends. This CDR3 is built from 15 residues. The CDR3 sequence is CASSLAPGTLTEAFF. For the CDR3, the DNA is TGCGCCAGCAGCTTGGCGCCGGGGACCCTTACTGAAGCTTTCTTT.

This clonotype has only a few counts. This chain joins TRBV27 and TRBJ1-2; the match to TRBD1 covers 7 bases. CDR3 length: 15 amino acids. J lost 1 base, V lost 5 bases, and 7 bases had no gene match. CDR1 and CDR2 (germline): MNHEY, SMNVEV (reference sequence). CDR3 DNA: TGTGCCAGCAGTCAGGGGGACGCGGTTAACTATGGCTACACCTTC. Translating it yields CASSQGDAVNYGYTF.

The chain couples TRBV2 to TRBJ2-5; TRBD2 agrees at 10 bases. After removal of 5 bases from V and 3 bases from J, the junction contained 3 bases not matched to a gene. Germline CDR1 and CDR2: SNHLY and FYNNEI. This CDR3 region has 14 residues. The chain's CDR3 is CASSTSGVKETQYF. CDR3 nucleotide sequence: TGTGCCAGCAGTACTAGCGGGGTAAAAGAGACCCAGTACTTC.

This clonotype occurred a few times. CDR3 sequence (DNA): TGTGCCAGCAGCGGACTAGCGGGAGAGGTTGAGCAGTTCTTC. The encoded protein is CASSGLAGEVEQFF. The chain uses TRBV2 and TRBJ2-1; TRBD2 matches 13 bases. The V segment lost 6 bases and the J segment 9 bases; nucleotides outside the gene matches: 5. Germline V gene sequence: CDR1 SNHLY, CDR2 FYNNEI. This CDR3 comprises 14 residues.

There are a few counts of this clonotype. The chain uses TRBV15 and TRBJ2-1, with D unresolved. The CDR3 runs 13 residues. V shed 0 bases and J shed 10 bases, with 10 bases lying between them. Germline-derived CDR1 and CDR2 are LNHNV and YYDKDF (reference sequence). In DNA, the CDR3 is TGTGCCACCAGCAGAGATGGTAGAAAAGAGCAGTTCTTC. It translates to CATSRDGRKEQFF.

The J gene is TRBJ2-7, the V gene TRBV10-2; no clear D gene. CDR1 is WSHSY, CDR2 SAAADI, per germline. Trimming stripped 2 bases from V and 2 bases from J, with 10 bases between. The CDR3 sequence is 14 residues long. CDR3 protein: CASSEEGRAYEQYF. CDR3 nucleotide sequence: TGCGCCAGCAGTGAGGAAGGACGAGCCTACGAGCAGTACTTC.

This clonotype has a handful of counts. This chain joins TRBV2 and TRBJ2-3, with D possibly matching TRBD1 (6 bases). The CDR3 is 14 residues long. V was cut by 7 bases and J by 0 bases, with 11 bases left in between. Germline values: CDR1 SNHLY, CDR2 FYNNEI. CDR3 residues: CASKPGHSTDTQYF. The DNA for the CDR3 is TGTGCCAGCAAACCGGGACACAGCACAGATACGCAGTATTTT.

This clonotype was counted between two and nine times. Here the CDR3 DNA reads TGCAGCGTTTGGGCGGAAAATAGCAATCAGCCCCAGCATTTT. Encoded protein: CSVWAENSNQPQHF. The V and J genes are TRBV29-1 and TRBJ1-5, with D unclear. The CDR3 sequence is 14 residues long. Germline assignment: CDR1 SQVTM and CDR2 ANQGSEA. V was trimmed by 5 bases and J by 0 bases, leaving 11 bases between them. Full variable domain (remainder filled in from reference TRBV29-1 and TRBJ1-5): SAVISQKPSRDICQRGTSLTIQCQVDSQVTMMFWYRQQPGQSLTLIATANQGSEATYESGFVIDKFPISRPNLTFSTLTVSNMSPEDSSIYLCSVWAENSNQPQHFGDGTRLSIL.

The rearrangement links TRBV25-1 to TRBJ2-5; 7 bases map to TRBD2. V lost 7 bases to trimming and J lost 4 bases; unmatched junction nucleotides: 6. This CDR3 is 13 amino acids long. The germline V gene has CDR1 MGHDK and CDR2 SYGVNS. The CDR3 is CASMGGGGETQYF. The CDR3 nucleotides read TGTGCCAGCATGGGCGGGGGTGGAGAGACCCAGTACTTC. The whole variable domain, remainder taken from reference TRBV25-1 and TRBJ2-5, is EADIYQTPRYLVIGTGKKITLECSQTMGHDKMYWYQQDPGMELHLIHYSYGVNSTEKGDLSSESTVSRIRTEHFPLTLESARPSHTSQYLCASMGGGGETQYFGPGTRLLVL.

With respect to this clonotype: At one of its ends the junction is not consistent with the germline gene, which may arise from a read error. The CDR3 loop reads CASSLDRGPGSSSEQYF. The CDR3 DNA reads TGTGCCAGCAGCTTAGACAGGGGGCCGGGCTCCTCCTCCGAGCAGTACTTC. V is TRBV11-1 and J is TRBJ2-7; TRBD1 aligns across 9 bases. The CDR3 runs to 17 residues. Per the germline V gene, CDR1 is SGHAT and CDR2 is FQDESV (reference sequence).

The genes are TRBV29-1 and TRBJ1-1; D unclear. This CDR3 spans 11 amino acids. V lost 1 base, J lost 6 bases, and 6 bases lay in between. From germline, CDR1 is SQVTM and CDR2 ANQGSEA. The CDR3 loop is CSVEVGSEAFF. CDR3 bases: TGCAGCGTTGAAGTTGGATCTGAAGCTTTCTTT. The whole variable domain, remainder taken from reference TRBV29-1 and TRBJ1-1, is SAVISQKPSRDICQRGTSLTIQCQVDSQVTMMFWYRQQPGQSLTLIATANQGSEATYESGFVIDKFPISRPNLTFSTLTVSNMSPEDSSIYLCSVEVGSEAFFGQGTRLTVV.

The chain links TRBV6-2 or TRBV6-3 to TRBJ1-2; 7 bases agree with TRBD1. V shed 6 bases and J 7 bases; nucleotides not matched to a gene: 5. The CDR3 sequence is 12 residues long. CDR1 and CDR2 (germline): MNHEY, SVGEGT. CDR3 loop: CASRRQGSGYTF. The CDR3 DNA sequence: TGTGCCAGCAGAAGACAGGGCTCTGGCTACACCTTC.

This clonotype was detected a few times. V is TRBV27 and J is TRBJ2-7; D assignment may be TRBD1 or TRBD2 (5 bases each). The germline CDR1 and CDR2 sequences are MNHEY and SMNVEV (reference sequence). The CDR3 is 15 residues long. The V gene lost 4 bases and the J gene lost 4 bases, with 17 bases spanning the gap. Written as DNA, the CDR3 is TGTGCCAGCAGTTATAGATGGGACGGGTCGTACGAGCAGTACTTC. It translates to CASSYRWDGSYEQYF.

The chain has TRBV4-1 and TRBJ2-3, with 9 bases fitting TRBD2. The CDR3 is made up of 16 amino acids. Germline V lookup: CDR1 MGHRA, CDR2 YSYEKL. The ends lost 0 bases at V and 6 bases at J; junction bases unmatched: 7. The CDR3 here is CASSQDQAAGGDTQYF. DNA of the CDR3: TGCGCCAGCAGCCAAGATCAAGCAGCGGGAGGTGATACGCAGTATTTT.

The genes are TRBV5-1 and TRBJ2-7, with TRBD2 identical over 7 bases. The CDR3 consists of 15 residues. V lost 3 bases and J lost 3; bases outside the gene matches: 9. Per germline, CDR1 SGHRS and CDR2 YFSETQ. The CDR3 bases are TGCGCCAGCAGCTCCGGGACTAAAGGAGACTACGAGCAGTACTTC. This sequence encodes CASSSGTKGDYEQYF.

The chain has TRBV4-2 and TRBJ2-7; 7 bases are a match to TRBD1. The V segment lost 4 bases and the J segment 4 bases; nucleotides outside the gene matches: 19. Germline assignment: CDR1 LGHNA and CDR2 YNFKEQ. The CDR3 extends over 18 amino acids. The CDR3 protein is CASSLQLTGTDYAYEQYF. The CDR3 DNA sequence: TGTGCCAGCAGCCTACAGTTGACCGGGACAGACTACGCATACGAGCAGTACTTC.